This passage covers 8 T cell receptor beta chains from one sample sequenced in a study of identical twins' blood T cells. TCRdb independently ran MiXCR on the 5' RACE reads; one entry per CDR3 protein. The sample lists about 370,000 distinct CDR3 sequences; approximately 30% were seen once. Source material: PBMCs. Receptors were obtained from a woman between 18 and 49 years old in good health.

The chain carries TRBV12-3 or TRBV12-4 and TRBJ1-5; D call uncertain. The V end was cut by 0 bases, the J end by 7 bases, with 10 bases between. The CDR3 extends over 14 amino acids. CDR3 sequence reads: CASSLARRHQPQHF. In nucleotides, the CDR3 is TGTGCCAGCAGTTTAGCGAGAAGACACCAGCCCCAGCATTTT.

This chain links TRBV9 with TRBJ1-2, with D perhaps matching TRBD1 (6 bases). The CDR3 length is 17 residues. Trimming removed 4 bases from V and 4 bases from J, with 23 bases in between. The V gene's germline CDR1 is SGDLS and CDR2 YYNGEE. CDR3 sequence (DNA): TGTGCCAGCAGCCTCCGGGACATAGAGGGGACGGGCTATGGCTACACCTTC. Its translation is CASSLRDIEGTGYGYTF.

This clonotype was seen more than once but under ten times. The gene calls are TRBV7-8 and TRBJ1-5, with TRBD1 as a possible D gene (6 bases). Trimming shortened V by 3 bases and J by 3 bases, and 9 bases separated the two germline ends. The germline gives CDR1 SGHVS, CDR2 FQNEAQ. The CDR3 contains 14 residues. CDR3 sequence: CASSFAGANQPQHF. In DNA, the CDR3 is TGTGCCAGCAGCTTTGCAGGGGCCAATCAGCCCCAGCATTTT.

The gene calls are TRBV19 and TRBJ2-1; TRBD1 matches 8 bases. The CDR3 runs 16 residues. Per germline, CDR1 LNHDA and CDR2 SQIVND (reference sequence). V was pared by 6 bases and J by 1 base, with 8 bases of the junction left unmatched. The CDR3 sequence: CASSLTGTGSYNEQFF. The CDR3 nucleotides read TGTGCCAGTAGCCTCACCGGGACAGGATCCTACAATGAGCAGTTCTTC. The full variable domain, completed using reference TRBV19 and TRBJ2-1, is DGGITQSPKYLFRKEGQNVTLSCEQNLNHDAMYWYRQDPGQGLRLIYYSQIVNDFQKGDIAEGYSVSREKKESFPLTVTSAQKNPTAFYLCASSLTGTGSYNEQFFGPGTRLTVL.

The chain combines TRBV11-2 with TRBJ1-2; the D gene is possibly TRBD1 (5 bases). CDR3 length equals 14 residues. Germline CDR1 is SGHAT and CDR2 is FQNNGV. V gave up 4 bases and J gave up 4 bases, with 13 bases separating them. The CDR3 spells CASSSQGRLYGYTF. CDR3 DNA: TGTGCCAGCAGCTCTCAGGGTAGACTCTATGGCTACACCTTC.

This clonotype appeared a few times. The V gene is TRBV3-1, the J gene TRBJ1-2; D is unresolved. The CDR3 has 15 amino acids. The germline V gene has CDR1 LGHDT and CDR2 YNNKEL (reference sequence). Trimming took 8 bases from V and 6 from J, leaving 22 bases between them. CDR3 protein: CASGKSAGRMDGYTF. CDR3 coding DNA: TGTGCCAGCGGGAAATCCGCCGGGAGAATGGATGGCTACACCTTC.

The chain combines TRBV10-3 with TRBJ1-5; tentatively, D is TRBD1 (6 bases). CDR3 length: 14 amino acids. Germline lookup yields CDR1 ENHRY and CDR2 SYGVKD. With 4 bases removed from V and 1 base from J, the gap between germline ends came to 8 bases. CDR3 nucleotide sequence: TGTGCCATCAGTGTCGGGGGCAGCAATCAGCCCCAGCATTTT. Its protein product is CAISVGGSNQPQHF.

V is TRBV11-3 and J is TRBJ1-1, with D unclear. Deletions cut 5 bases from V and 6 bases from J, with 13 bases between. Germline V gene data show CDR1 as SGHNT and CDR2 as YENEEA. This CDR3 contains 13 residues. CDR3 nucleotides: TGTGCCAGCAGCCTCTCGAGGAGGGCTGAAGCTTTCTTT. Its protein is CASSLSRRAEAFF.